The clone carrying this T cell receptor beta chain came up once. Repertoires were generated with immunoSEQ multiplex PCR, while TCRdb's copy carries only in-frame clones and drops some. The top ten hold around 7% of the sample, which has approximately 400,000 clones, under 90% seen once. The data belong to a study of Ad26.COV2.S vaccination and SARS-CoV-2 variants. Germline V gene sequence: CDR1 SNHLY, CDR2 FYNNEI. This CDR3 contains 13 residues. Trimming shortened V by 7 bases and J by 1 base, and 9 bases separated the two germline ends. As to treatment: some 20 received Ad26.COV2.S at low or high dose, single or two shots; a few received placebo; per-sample allocation not given. At day 63 after the first vaccine or placebo injection, samples were drawn.

The receptor was derived from a person aged 18-60 years who received the Ad26.COV2.S COVID-19 vaccine or a placebo. The chain joins TRBV2 to TRBJ2-3, with D hard to call. Specimen: peripheral blood, collected in a trial of Ad26.COV2.S vaccine versus placebo. CDR3 DNA sequence: TGTGCCAGCACCCGAGATCGCACAGATACGCAGTATTTT. Translating gives CASTRDRTDTQYF.